A selection of T cell receptor beta chains follows, all from one sample in a study of T cell responses to AZD1222 COVID-19 vaccine. TCRdb's table, derived via immunoSEQ multiplex PCR, lists solely in-frame clones and lacks some. This table has about 76,000 clones, roughly 90% appearing once. The sample was peripheral blood, taken on day 0 of AZD1222 vaccination. The source is an adult in good health. CDR3s include the opening cysteine and the closing phenylalanine or tryptophan.

>TRBJ1-3|TRBV5-1
CASSSRDPSSGNTIYF
>TRBJ2-3|TRBV10-2
CASSSGLAGGLRTDTQYF
>TRBJ2-3|TRBV2
CASSEILGTDTQYF
>TRBJ2-7|TRBV27
CASNRAGYYEQYF
>TRBJ1-1|TRBV5-4
CASSRRFMNTEAFF
>TRBJ1-4|TRBV5-6
CASSLVAVNEKLFF
>TRBJ1-1|TRBV27
CATKTGNTEAFF
>TRBJ1-6|TRBV4-3
CASSVSPGSNSPLHF
>TRBJ1-2|TRBV30
CAWRRGGRRYGYTF
>TRBJ2-3|TRBV2
CASIRGRRNLSTDTQYF
>TRBJ1-3|TRBV5-1
CASSSSIGLGNTIYF
>TRBJ2-1|TRBV30
CAWSVLLSYNEQFF
>TRBJ1-2|TRBV28
CASSPLQSGGPYGYTF
>TRBJ1-1|TRBV5-1
CASSFLPTTGWGTEAFF
>TRBJ1-5|TRBV6-1
CASSDPAPRPAQHF
>TRBJ2-1|TRBV24-1
CATSDLPGQGIGNEQFF
>TRBJ1-1|TRBV5-1
CASSLAALQNTEAFF
>TRBJ1-1|TRBV5-1
CASSLLLGAEAFF
>TRBJ2-5|TRBV2
CASSVDRKETQYF
>TRBJ2-5|TRBV3-1/TRBV3-2
CASSHGAPGAETQYF
>TRBJ2-2|TRBV7-8
CASSPSTSGSRELFF
>TRBJ1-3|TRBV6-5
CASSYPGRSGNTIYF
>TRBJ2-7|TRBV5-1
CASQRTGAEYEQYF
>TRBJ2-3|TRBV2
CASSAPTSSDTQYF
>TRBJ2-1|TRBV7-2
CASSLARGTAYNEQFF
>TRBJ2-1|TRBV6-5
CASKYGAGSYNEQFF
>TRBJ1-1|TRBV4-2
CASSQSGTGGVEAFF
>TRBJ1-5|TRBV2
CASSSQGANQPQHF
>TRBJ2-1|TRBV6-4
CASSDSKGHPNEQFF
>TRBJ2-2|TRBV5-6
CASSLVGVDGELFF
>TRBJ1-3|TRBV5-6
CASSTETGFSGNTIYF
>TRBJ2-7|TRBV27
CASTGGPRGEQYF